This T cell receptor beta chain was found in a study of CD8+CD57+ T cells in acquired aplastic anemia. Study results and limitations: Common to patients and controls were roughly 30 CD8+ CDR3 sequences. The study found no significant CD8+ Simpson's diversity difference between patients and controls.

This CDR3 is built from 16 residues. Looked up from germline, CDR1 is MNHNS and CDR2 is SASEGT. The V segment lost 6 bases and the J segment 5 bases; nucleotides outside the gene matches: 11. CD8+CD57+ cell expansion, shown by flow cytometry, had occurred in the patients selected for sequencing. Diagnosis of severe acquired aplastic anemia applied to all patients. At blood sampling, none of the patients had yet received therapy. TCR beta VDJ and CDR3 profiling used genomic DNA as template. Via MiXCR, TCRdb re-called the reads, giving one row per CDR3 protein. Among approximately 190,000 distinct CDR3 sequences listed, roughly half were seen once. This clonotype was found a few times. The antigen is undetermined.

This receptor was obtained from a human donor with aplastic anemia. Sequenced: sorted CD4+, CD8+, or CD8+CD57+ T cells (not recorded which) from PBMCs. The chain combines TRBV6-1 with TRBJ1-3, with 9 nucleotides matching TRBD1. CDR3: CASSLGQGQKRNTIYF. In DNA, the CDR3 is TGTGCCAGCAGCCTGGGACAGGGTCAAAAGAGAAACACCATATATTTT.